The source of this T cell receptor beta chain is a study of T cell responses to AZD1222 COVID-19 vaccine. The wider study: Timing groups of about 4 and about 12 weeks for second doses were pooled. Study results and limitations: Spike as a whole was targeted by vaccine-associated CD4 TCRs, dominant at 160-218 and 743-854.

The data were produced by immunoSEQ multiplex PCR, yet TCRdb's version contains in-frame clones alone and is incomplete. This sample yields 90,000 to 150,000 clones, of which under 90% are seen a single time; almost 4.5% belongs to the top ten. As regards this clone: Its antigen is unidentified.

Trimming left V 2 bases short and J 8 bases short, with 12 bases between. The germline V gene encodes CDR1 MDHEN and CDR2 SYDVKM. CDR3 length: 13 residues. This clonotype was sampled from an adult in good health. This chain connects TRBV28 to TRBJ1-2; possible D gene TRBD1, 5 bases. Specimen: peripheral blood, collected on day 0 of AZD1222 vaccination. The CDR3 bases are TGTGCCAGCAGTTTACCCCTACGGGGGGGCTACACCTTC. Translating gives CASSLPLRGGYTF.